This T cell receptor (beta chain) was profiled in a study of radiotherapy plus CTLA-4 blockade in lung cancer. Study as a whole: Patients showed objective responses in about 20% of cases and disease control in roughly 31%.

Overall study results and limits: How blood T cell clones changed early, along with interferon-beta, reportedly forecast response best. After treatment with radiotherapy plus ipilimumab, TCR clones that came from the tumor expanded in blood.

Details on this clone: Its matching antigen is unknown.

This table comes from immunoSEQ multiplex PCR, and its TCRdb copy is limited to in-frame clones, with some not included. The sample lists approximately 83,000 clones; more than 60% were seen once. The TCR was taken from a human donor with non-small cell lung cancer who had a partial response to radiotherapy plus ipilimumab. Some clones in this sample may be carry-over from other donors' samples. Sequences were derived from peripheral blood, sampled from a patient treated with radiotherapy plus ipilimumab.

CDR3 loop: CASSQRTGNYGYTF. As DNA, the CDR3 is TGTGCCAGCAGCCAAAGGACAGGGAACTATGGCTACACCTTC. This chain connects TRBV14 to TRBJ1-2; 8 bases are shared with TRBD1. Germline V CDR1 and CDR2: SGHDN, FVKESK. The CDR3 loop spans 14 amino acids. Trimming took 2 bases from V and 2 from J; bases not matched to a gene: 1.